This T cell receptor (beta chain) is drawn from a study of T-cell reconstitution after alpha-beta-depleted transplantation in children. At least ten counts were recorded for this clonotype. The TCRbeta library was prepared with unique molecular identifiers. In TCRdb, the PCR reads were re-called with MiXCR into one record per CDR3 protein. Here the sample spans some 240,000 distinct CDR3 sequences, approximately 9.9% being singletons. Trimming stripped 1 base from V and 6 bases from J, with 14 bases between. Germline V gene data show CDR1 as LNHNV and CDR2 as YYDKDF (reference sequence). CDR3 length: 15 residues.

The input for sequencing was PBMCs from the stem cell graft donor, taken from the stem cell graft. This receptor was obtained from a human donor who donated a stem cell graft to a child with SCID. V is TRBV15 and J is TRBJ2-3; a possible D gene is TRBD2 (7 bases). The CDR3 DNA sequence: TGTGCCACCAGCAGAGTGTCGGGGGGCCCGGATACGCAGTATTTT. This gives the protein CATSRVSGGPDTQYF.